The present TCR beta chain was sequenced within a study of blood T cells in healthy people across ages. The CDR3 is 17 amino acids. The V gene's germline CDR1 is SQVTM and CDR2 ANQGSEA. Between the trimmed V and J ends, which lost 1 base and 2 bases, there was a span of 19 bases. Points from the study as a whole: It was not possible, with unsorted PBMCs, to conclusively compare naive and antigen-experienced cells.

Through a sample-barcoded 5' primer and a J-beta primer mix, a second PCR was run for roughly 6 to 11 cycles. Template switching added a 12-random-nucleotide identifier to every cDNA molecule. TCRdb fed the 5' RACE reads into MiXCR, producing one record per CDR3 protein. This sample has about 970,000 distinct CDR3 sequences, with roughly 47% found just once. Remarks on this clonotype: What it binds is unknown.

No fewer than 5.5 micrograms of total RNA were isolated from every sample. The V gene is TRBV29-1, the J gene TRBJ2-3, with D possibly being TRBD2 (6 bases). The specimen sequenced was blood. This receptor was obtained from a woman aged 55-70 years in good health. CDR3 DNA: TGCAGCGTTGAAGGGTTATGGGGAGGAACACACACAGATACGCAGTATTTT. This translates into CSVEGLWGGTHTDTQYF.